This TCR beta chain appears in the sequencing data of a study of T cell responses to AZD1222 COVID-19 vaccine (dated by TCRdb to the early 2020s). Context from the whole study: AZD1222 recipients with second doses at about 4 weeks or about 12 weeks were pooled, because spike-specific TCR depth and breadth did not differ between schedules. TCR sequencing covered over 230 trial participants: approximately 200 given two doses of AZD1222 and around 25 given two doses of MenACWY control vaccine. Trial participants were enrolled by age into 18-55, 56-69 and 70-plus year subgroups, with around 150, 28 and 57 TCR-sequenced participants respectively.

Study-level results and caveats: After two AZD1222 doses, spike-specific TCR breadth and depth were significantly higher than at day 0 and than in MenACWY recipients. Only five to seven AZD1222 recipients were SARS-CoV-2 seropositive at baseline, limiting conclusions about previously exposed vaccinees. Reportedly, close to half of the unique spike-specific TCRs recognized epitopes lying outside the regions that are mutated in the B.1.351 and B.1.1.7 variants. In the small 56-69-year group, the increase in depth fell short of significance, most likely because of low power. Because no day 14 peak-response samples were available, the repertoires could be characterized only after the peak T cell response. The vaccine-associated CD4 TCRs covered the entire spike protein, and the dominant responses fell in regions 160-218 and 743-854. Most participants were white British and females outnumbered males, and the authors suggested that clonal diversity may have been underestimated.

Worth noting for this clone: The antigen it binds to is not known. Per-nucleotide qualities are absent, and no much larger clonotype sits a single base away.

The CDR3 regions of human TCRbeta chains were analyzed by immunosequencing. The study's own analysis went as follows. Repertoire TCRs were matched against a reference library of SARS-CoV-2-specific TCRs generated with the MIRA antigen-specificity platform. Breadth was defined as the fraction of unique TCRs that were SARS-CoV-2-associated, and depth was defined as the fraction of total T cells that were SARS-CoV-2-associated. Using the MIRA data, each spike-specific TCR was mapped to the spike region that the TCR reacts to and placed in a CD4 or CD8 class. Log10-transformed breadth and depth values were compared by one-way ANOVA with Sidak's multiple comparisons tests. TCRdb holds this immuneACCESS table with in-frame rearrangements only. Some clones are missing; in checked studies, unresolved V genes explain under half, and the rest has no known cause. The DNA gave D and trimming, while V, J and clone size come from that table. The sample table holds some 80,000 clones, of which 86% were seen once. The ten largest clonotypes hold 6% to 9% of the sample.

The CDR3 sequence holds 15 residues, the cysteine and phenylalanine included. Solely the CDR3 DNA is kept, with 45 bases framed from the first base. The trim is 2 bases for V and 3 bases for J, with a gap of 13 bases between the germline ends. In the germline V gene, CDR1 corresponds to MNHNS and CDR2 to SASEGT. Explained via the paper, the time point label denotes: baseline before first vaccination. Vaccinee samples came from UK trials COV001 and COV002, including a single-blind randomized controlled phase 2/3 trial of AZD1222 (ChAdOx1 nCoV-19) in healthy adults. Trial participant PBMC samples were collected at day 0 and day 28 after the second dose for TCRbeta chain sequencing.

Sequences were derived from peripheral blood, sampled on day 0 of AZD1222 vaccination. Here the chain combines TRBV6-1 and TRBJ2-5; the D gene is possibly TRBD1 or TRBD2, each agreeing over 5 bases. The sequence derives from an adult in good health. The CDR3 reads CASSERGAGKETQYF. The DNA sequence reads TGTGCCAGCAGTGAACGAGGGGCCGGAAAAGAGACCCAGTACTTC.